A single sample is the source of the 7 T cell receptor beta chains below, sequenced in a study of blood T cell repertoires in COVID-19 (dated by TCRdb to the early 2020s). Receptor amplification or capture employed the immunoSEQ multiplex PCR assay. In its TCRdb copy, this immuneACCESS table keeps in-frame sequences only and misses some clones. Where compared with another copy, unresolved V genes explain less than half of these, and the others have no known cause. This sample holds about 58,000 clones; more than 85% were observed only once. In total, the top ten clones hold 7% to 10% of the sample. Sequencing was carried out using peripheral blood. Source of these receptors: a woman between 65 and 79 years old with active COVID-19.

V is TRBV4-1 and J is TRBJ2-4, with 9 bases matching TRBD1. Trimming at V came to 0 bases and at J to 2 bases, leaving 5 bases not matched to a gene. Per germline, CDR1 MGHRA and CDR2 YSYEKL. The CDR3 has 17 amino acids. The CDR3 DNA is TGCGCCAGCAGCCAAGAAGGGACAGGGCCACCCAAAAACATTCAGTACTTC. Translating it yields CASSQEGTGPPKNIQYF.

The chain combines TRBV3-1 (or the pseudogene TRBV3-2) with TRBJ2-6; 12 bases are shared with TRBD1. The CDR3 has 17 residues. CDR1 is LGHDT and CDR2 is YNNKEL in the germline V gene (reference sequence). V lost 4 bases, J lost 2 bases, and 3 bases stayed unmatched. CDR3: CASSRGTGGTGANVLTF. The CDR3 DNA follows: TGTGCCAGCAGCCGTGGGACAGGGGGCACTGGGGCCAACGTCCTGACTTTC.

This sequence joins TRBV5-6 and TRBJ1-4, with a possible D match to TRBD1 (5 bases). The V end lost 4 bases, the J end lost 7 bases, and 17 bases lay between the germline ends. Germline V gives CDR1 SGHDT, CDR2 YYEEEE. The CDR3 is made up of 15 amino acids. CDR3 nucleotides: TGTGCCAGCAGCCTATGGGGGGTGAGCGGTGAAAAACTGTTTTTT. It encodes CASSLWGVSGEKLFF.

The chain carries TRBV5-5 and TRBJ2-7; 10 bases are shared with TRBD1. Unmatched junction bases numbered 10, after V lost 4 bases and J lost 0 bases. The CDR3 is 17 amino acids. CDR1 is SGHKS and CDR2 is YYEKEE in the germline V gene (reference sequence). The CDR3 DNA sequence: TGTGCCAGCAGCCCCCCGGGACAGGGGACGAGCTCCTACGAGCAGTACTTC. Amino acid sequence: CASSPPGQGTSSYEQYF.

The chain is built from TRBV5-1 and TRBJ1-2; TRBD1 agrees at 12 bases. This CDR3 region has 15 residues. J lost 7 bases, V lost 4 bases, and 8 bases had no gene match. Germline V gene data show CDR1 as SGHRS and CDR2 as YFSETQ. CDR3 bases: TGCGCCAGCAGCGCTGCCGGGACAGGGGGCCTTGGCTACACCTTC. Residues: CASSAAGTGGLGYTF.

V usage is TRBV15 and J usage is TRBJ2-7, with TRBD2 matching 8 bases. V dropped 0 bases and J dropped 9; count of bases not matched to a gene: 13. There are 16 residues in the CDR3. The germline CDR1 and CDR2 sequences are LNHNV and YYDKDF (reference sequence). The CDR3: CATSRDRTSSPQGQYF. The CDR3 bases are TGTGCCACCAGCAGAGATCGGACTAGCAGCCCCCAGGGGCAGTACTTC.

The rearrangement uses TRBV27 and TRBJ2-1; 9 bases fit TRBD2. Germline V gene data show CDR1 as MNHEY and CDR2 as SMNVEV (reference sequence). This CDR3 comprises 17 residues. The V and J ends lost 1 base and 3 bases, in that order; junction bases with no gene match: 7. As DNA, the CDR3 is TGTGCCAGCAGTTTATATAGGCTAGCGGGGCTCTACAATGAGCAGTTCTTC. Translation: CASSLYRLAGLYNEQFF.